This T cell receptor beta chain was profiled in a study of OX40 agonist ivuxolimab in advanced cancers. The germline gives CDR1 LNHDA, CDR2 SQIVND (reference sequence). The CDR3 runs to 15 residues. The V and J ends lost 7 bases and 6 bases, in that order; junction bases with no gene match: 10. Study results and limitations: The authors did not determine the antigen specificity of the expanded peripheral T cells. Mean expanded clone counts were higher in CD8+ than CD4+ T cells.

Assay: immunoSEQ multiplex PCR; the TCRdb copy retains only in-frame clones and omits some. The sample includes tens of thousands of clones, about 88% of them seen just once. The table lists this clone with a count of one. Its matching antigen is unknown. This receptor was identified in an adult with an advanced solid tumor such as melanoma, head and neck, liver or kidney cancer. The sequences come from CD4+ or CD8+ T cells sorted from blood, collected in a trial of the OX40 agonist ivuxolimab. The chain employs TRBV19 and TRBJ2-1; 9 nucleotides align to TRBD2. CDR3 sequence (DNA): TGTGCCAGTACCCTGGGGCGGGGGGGCCCCAATGAGCAGTTCTTC. It codes for CASTLGRGGPNEQFF.